One T cell receptor beta chain is described in this entry. Its antigen is unknown. No much larger clone is present one base from it, and per-base qualities are unavailable. The data are from a study of multiple sclerosis patients with progressive multifocal leukoencephalopathy (dated by TCRdb to the late 2010s). For the study in its entirety: Peripheral T and B cells were examined in MS patients who went on to develop PML (4 under natalizumab, 1 after alemtuzumab) as well as in treated patients who did not. The goal of the study was to detect any JC virus-specific or public T-cell expansions that arose at the time of PML onset. Longitudinal follow-up was performed in two natalizumab-treated patients who later developed PML, from before therapy through 6 and 12 months to PML onset. Study-wide findings and limitations: In most PML patients, lower normalized Shannon entropy suggested less diverse TRB repertoires, while the natalizumab-treated controls had values close to 1. Analysis was restricted to peripheral blood, although for natalizumab-associated PML, cerebrospinal fluid or brain lymphocytes might be more informative. Although TRB clones above 0.5% frequency turned up only in PML patients, the clones expanded at PML onset were already present before and during natalizumab therapy. With only a small, descriptive cohort, it remained unclear whether the findings reflect JC virus infection or general immunocompromise. When PML developed, no shared TRBV or TRBJ gene usage and no preferred TRBV-TRBJ pairings were found.

Amplification of TRB CDR3 regions from genomic DNA was performed at survey-level depth using the immunoSEQ two-step multiplex PCR. Synthetic inline TR CDR3 controls covering all V-J pairings were spiked into each PCR to estimate template counts and remove amplification bias. Reads were processed so that amplification and sequencing bias were reduced, and quantification was performed against synthetic TR CDR3 analogs. As for how the authors treated the data: Raw data were processed in ImmunoSEQ Analyzer, removing out-of-frame sequences and CDR3s with stop codons, and genes were named by IMGT nomenclature. Normalized Shannon entropy, defined as 1 minus Pielou's evenness, was used to summarize repertoire diversity. TRB sequences were treated as identical only when sharing V gene, J gene and CDR3. Public PML clonotypes were CDR3s shared by two or more PML-onset samples but absent earlier, in controls, and in public databases. Skylign with the observed count method was used to analyze CDR3 amino acid composition at each position. TCRdb took over this immuneACCESS table, retaining in-frame rearrangements with V and J assigned. Such tables are incomplete; in checked studies, under half of the missing clones stem from an unresolved V gene, and the remainder is unexplained. V, J and clone size are those of that table, while D and trimming were read from the DNA. The sample records 30,000 or so clones, approximately 88% of which are singletons. The top ten clones comprise about 5.7% of the sample.

The sample's time point label, in plain terms: time of PML onset. Reading the label with the study, this specimen's treatment or condition is: on natalizumab therapy at sampling. Diagnosis of PML was based on clinical and MRI findings and confirmed by finding JC virus DNA in cerebrospinal fluid. In the natalizumab-treated patients, PML was found to develop after between about 16 and 60 months of natalizumab therapy. Every listed patient had earlier received interferon beta, and every PML patient was female. Blood samples for T3 were taken at PML onset. Ficoll-Hypaque density gradient centrifugation was used to isolate peripheral blood mononuclear cells. The cysteine opens and the phenylalanine closes a CDR3 of 13 amino acids. The CDR3 DNA has 39 bases and is translated from base 1. From a lookup of the germline V gene, CDR1 and CDR2 are SNHLY and FYNNEI. V lost 8 bases and J lost 2 bases; the stretch between them is 11 bases long.

The specimen comprised PBMCs, sampled from a patient treated with natalizumab. Here the chain combines TRBV2 and TRBJ2-3, with a weak D call of TRBD1 (6 bases match). This TCR was recovered from a woman aged 40 to 50 with progressive multifocal leukoencephalopathy. The sequenced DNA is TGTGCCAGCGACGGACAGACCACAGATACGCAGTATTTT. Its protein reads: CASDGQTTDTQYF.